Listed below are T cell receptor beta chains from one sample, sequenced in a study of blood T cell repertoires in COVID-19. Repertoires were generated with immunoSEQ multiplex PCR, while TCRdb's copy carries only in-frame clones and drops some. This sample has under 200,000 clones, with more than 70% found just once. Sequenced input: peripheral blood. These receptors all come from a man aged 18 to 30 with active or convalescent COVID-19. Each CDR3 is given with its conserved first and last residue. D genes are given only for firm matches. Rows give clone size only sometimes, using once, few, many, or a class for an expanded clone.

j_gene: TRBJ2-1; d_gene: -; abundance: -; v_gene: TRBV14; CDR3nt: TGTGCCAGCAGCCACGAAAAGAGGGCCTCTTACAATGAGCAGTTCTTC; CDR3aa: CASSHEKRASYNEQFF
j_gene: TRBJ2-7; d_gene: TRBD1; abundance: many; v_gene: TRBV7-9; CDR3nt: TGTGCCAGCAGCTTCTCGGGACAGGGGTACGAGCAGTACTTC; CDR3aa: CASSFSGQGYEQYF
j_gene: TRBJ2-3; d_gene: TRBD1; abundance: -; v_gene: TRBV29-1; CDR3nt: TGCAGCGTTTCACAGGGGGGAACAGATACGCAGTATTTT; CDR3aa: CSVSQGGTDTQYF
j_gene: TRBJ1-5; d_gene: -; abundance: -; v_gene: TRBV18; CDR3nt: TGTGCCAGCTCACCGGGGGGTTATGGCAATCAGCCCCAGCATTTT; CDR3aa: CASSPGGYGNQPQHF
j_gene: TRBJ2-7; d_gene: TRBD1; abundance: -; v_gene: TRBV7-9; CDR3nt: TGTGCCAGCAGCTTAGGCCCCGCAGGAACAGGGGGCTACGAGCAGTACTTC; CDR3aa: CASSLGPAGTGGYEQYF
j_gene: TRBJ1-5; d_gene: -; abundance: -; v_gene: TRBV7-6; CDR3nt: TGTGCCAGCAGCAATTCAGGTGGGAGCTATCAGCCCCAGCATTTT; CDR3aa: CASSNSGGSYQPQHF
j_gene: TRBJ1-1; d_gene: TRBD1; abundance: -; v_gene: TRBV5-1; CDR3nt: TGCGCCAGCAGCTTGCGACAGGGGGGAATGAACACTGAAGCTTTCTTT; CDR3aa: CASSLRQGGMNTEAFF
j_gene: TRBJ1-2; d_gene: -; abundance: -; v_gene: TRBV7-2; CDR3nt: TGTGCCAGCAGCGGCCCCCGGGGAGGGGATGGCTACACCTTC; CDR3aa: CASSGPRGGDGYTF
j_gene: TRBJ2-1; d_gene: TRBD1; abundance: -; v_gene: TRBV6-1; CDR3nt: TGTGCCAGCAGTGTATTACCGGGACAGGGTCGAGGGAATGAGCAGTTCTTC; CDR3aa: CASSVLPGQGRGNEQFF
j_gene: TRBJ2-3; d_gene: TRBD2; abundance: -; v_gene: TRBV2; CDR3nt: TGTGCCAGCAGGCCTAGCGGAGGACCCACAGATACGCAGTATTTT; CDR3aa: CASRPSGGPTDTQYF
j_gene: TRBJ2-3; d_gene: TRBD2; abundance: -; v_gene: TRBV7-9; CDR3nt: TGTGCCAGCAGCTTGGGACTAGCGGGACTGAGCACAGATACGCAGTATTTT; CDR3aa: CASSLGLAGLSTDTQYF
j_gene: TRBJ2-1; d_gene: -; abundance: -; v_gene: TRBV7-3; CDR3nt: TGTGCCAGCAGCCCCCAAACTAGTGGAGTTACGAATGAGCAGTTCTTC; CDR3aa: CASSPQTSGVTNEQFF
j_gene: TRBJ2-3; d_gene: -; abundance: once; v_gene: TRBV27; CDR3nt: TGTGCCAGCAGTTTATCGCTCGGGGGCACAGATACGCAGTATTTT; CDR3aa: CASSLSLGGTDTQYF
j_gene: TRBJ1-4; d_gene: -; abundance: -; v_gene: TRBV11-2; CDR3nt: TGTGCCAGCAGCTTAGATCGATCAGGTTTTAATGAAAAACTGTTTTTT; CDR3aa: CASSLDRSGFNEKLFF
j_gene: TRBJ2-7; d_gene: TRBD1; abundance: -; v_gene: TRBV6-2/TRBV6-3; CDR3nt: TGTGCCAGCACCCCCGCCGGGACAGGTGCGTACGAGCAGTACTTC; CDR3aa: CASTPAGTGAYEQYF
j_gene: TRBJ1-4; d_gene: -; abundance: -; v_gene: TRBV19; CDR3nt: TGTGCCAGTAGTAGCGGGGGGTATGAAAAACTGTTTTTT; CDR3aa: CASSSGGYEKLFF
j_gene: TRBJ2-1; d_gene: -; abundance: -; v_gene: TRBV24-1; CDR3nt: TGTGCCACCAGTGATTGGGGACTCGTCCACAATGAGCAGTTCTTC; CDR3aa: CATSDWGLVHNEQFF
j_gene: TRBJ1-2; d_gene: TRBD1; abundance: -; v_gene: TRBV6-5; CDR3nt: TGTGCCAGCAGGAGCTTACAGGGGGCCAACTATGGCTACACCTTC; CDR3aa: CASRSLQGANYGYTF
j_gene: TRBJ2-1; d_gene: TRBD2; abundance: -; v_gene: TRBV4-2; CDR3nt: TGTGCCAGCAGCCAAGACGGACTAGCGGGGAAATTAAATGAGCAGTTCTTC; CDR3aa: CASSQDGLAGKLNEQFF
j_gene: TRBJ2-7; d_gene: -; abundance: -; v_gene: TRBV5-4; CDR3nt: TGTGCCAGCAGCTTCGGGGGAAAACAGTTGGATGAGCAGTACTTC; CDR3aa: CASSFGGKQLDEQYF
j_gene: TRBJ2-5; d_gene: -; abundance: -; v_gene: TRBV9; CDR3nt: TGTGCCAGCAGCGCGGGACTCGGAAACTTACAAGAGACCCAGTACTTC; CDR3aa: CASSAGLGNLQETQYF
j_gene: TRBJ1-2; d_gene: TRBD1; abundance: few; v_gene: TRBV7-9; CDR3nt: TGTGCCAGCAGCCCTAAGGACAGGCTGACAGAGGACTATGGCTACACCTTC; CDR3aa: CASSPKDRLTEDYGYTF
j_gene: TRBJ2-5; d_gene: TRBD2; abundance: -; v_gene: TRBV5-1; CDR3nt: TGCGCCAGCAGCTTTTTTGGACTAGGACAAGAGACCCAGTACTTC; CDR3aa: CASSFFGLGQETQYF
j_gene: TRBJ1-4; d_gene: -; abundance: -; v_gene: TRBV7-8; CDR3nt: TGTGCCAGCAGCCAAGGACTGAATAATGAAAAACTGTTTTTT; CDR3aa: CASSQGLNNEKLFF
j_gene: TRBJ1-2; d_gene: -; abundance: -; v_gene: TRBV12-3/TRBV12-4; CDR3nt: TGTGCCAGCAGTAGCGTTGCGGGCTATGGCTACACCTTC; CDR3aa: CASSSVAGYGYTF
j_gene: TRBJ2-7; d_gene: TRBD2; abundance: -; v_gene: TRBV2; CDR3nt: TGTGCCACCCGGACTAGCGGGAGTTGGCACGAGCAGTACTTC; CDR3aa: CATRTSGSWHEQYF
j_gene: TRBJ1-1; d_gene: -; abundance: -; v_gene: TRBV7-9; CDR3nt: TGTGCCAGCAGCTTAAAAGGGTCTACAGGAGTGAACACTGAAGCTTTCTTT; CDR3aa: CASSLKGSTGVNTEAFF
j_gene: TRBJ1-5; d_gene: -; abundance: -; v_gene: TRBV12-5; CDR3nt: TGTGCTAGTGGTTTGTCCTTCGGGAGCAATCAGCCCCAGCATTTT; CDR3aa: CASGLSFGSNQPQHF
j_gene: TRBJ1-4; d_gene: -; abundance: -; v_gene: TRBV7-2; CDR3nt: TGTGCCAGCAGCTTAGGAGCAACTAATGAAAAACTGTTTTTT; CDR3aa: CASSLGATNEKLFF
j_gene: TRBJ1-3; d_gene: TRBD1; abundance: -; v_gene: TRBV30; CDR3nt: TGTGCCTGGAGTCAACACCGGGACAGAAGAACTGGAAACACCATATATTTT; CDR3aa: CAWSQHRDRRTGNTIYF
j_gene: TRBJ2-3; d_gene: TRBD2; abundance: once; v_gene: TRBV13; CDR3nt: TGTGCCAGCAGCTGGGCGGGACTAGCGTCAGATACGCAGTATTTT; CDR3aa: CASSWAGLASDTQYF
j_gene: TRBJ1-5; d_gene: TRBD1; abundance: -; v_gene: TRBV10-3; CDR3nt: TGTGCCATCAGTGAGTCGGACAGGCCTGGGGGCAATCAGCCCCAGCATTTT; CDR3aa: CAISESDRPGGNQPQHF
j_gene: TRBJ1-2; d_gene: -; abundance: -; v_gene: TRBV5-1; CDR3nt: TGCGCCAGCAGACTGGAGGGATGGCGGCCTAACTATGGCTACACCTTC; CDR3aa: CASRLEGWRPNYGYTF
j_gene: TRBJ2-1; d_gene: -; abundance: -; v_gene: TRBV28; CDR3nt: TGTGCCAGCAGTGCCAGACTAGTTGAGCAGTTCTTC; CDR3aa: CASSARLVEQFF
j_gene: TRBJ2-3; d_gene: TRBD2; abundance: -; v_gene: TRBV11-3; CDR3nt: TGTGCCAGCAGCCAAGGCTCTGGCGGGGGGAATACGCAGTATTTT; CDR3aa: CASSQGSGGGNTQYF